The 28 T cell receptor beta chains given below trace back to one sample, sequenced in a study of early T cells in non-severe SARS-CoV-2 infection. MiXCR, run by TCRdb on the 5' RACE reads, gives a single entry per CDR3 protein. The repertoire includes 30,000 or so distinct CDR3 sequences, more than 4.5% of them detected once, and approximately 3.5% sits in the top ten. The specimen sequenced was whole blood. Every receptor here comes from an adult who was a healthcare worker with PCR-confirmed SARS-CoV-2 infection or an uninfected control (not recorded which).

This clonotype was seen only a few times. The chain couples TRBV19 to TRBJ2-7; perhaps TRBD2 as D (5 bases). Germline V CDR1 and CDR2: LNHDA, SQIVND (reference sequence). V lost 10 bases and J 3 bases, leaving 7 bases between the germline ends. The CDR3 loop spans 10 amino acids. CDR3 bases: TGTGCCACCGGGGACTACGAGCAGTACTTC. It codes for CATGDYEQYF.

This clonotype was found many times. This chain connects TRBV7-2 to TRBJ2-1, with a tentative D call TRBD2 (6 bases). V gave up 5 bases and J gave up 0 bases, with 11 bases separating them. Germline V gene sequence: CDR1 SGHTA, CDR2 FQGNSA. There are 15 residues in the CDR3. The CDR3 is CASSQSGFSYNEQFF. The CDR3 coding sequence is TGTGCCAGCAGCCAGAGCGGGTTCTCCTACAATGAGCAGTTCTTC.

The chain carries TRBV7-2 and TRBJ2-3; weak D call: TRBD2 (6 bases). The CDR3 is made up of 15 amino acids. Germline CDR1 SGHTA, CDR2 FQGNSA. The V gene lost 5 bases and the J gene lost 0 bases, with 12 bases spanning the gap. The CDR3 region is CASSKMGGSTDTQYF. The CDR3 DNA follows: TGTGCCAGCAGCAAGATGGGAGGCAGCACAGATACGCAGTATTTT. Drawing the rest from reference TRBV7-2 and TRBJ2-3, the complete variable domain is GAGVSQSPSNKVTEKGKDVELRCDPISGHTALYWYRQSLGQGLEFLIYFQGNSAPDKSGLPSDRFSAERTGGSVSTLTIQRTQQEDSAVYLCASSKMGGSTDTQYFGPGTRLTVL.

This clonotype was seen a few times. The chain couples TRBV28 to TRBJ2-5; no definite D call. Germline V CDR1 and CDR2: MDHEN, SYDVKM. The CDR3 totals 14 residues. The V and J ends lost 5 bases and 5 bases respectively, with 15 bases between them. CDR3 DNA: TGTGCCAGCAGTGTACGTGTTGACGCTGAGACCCAGTACTTC. This encodes CASSVRVDAETQYF.

This clonotype showed up many times. The rearrangement joins TRBV9 to TRBJ1-1; 8 bases are shared with TRBD1. After removal of 2 bases from V and 5 bases from J, the junction contained 8 bases not matched to a gene. CDR1 is SGDLS, CDR2 YYNGEE, per germline. This CDR3 region has 15 residues. The CDR3 region is CASSVGTGSRTEAFF. The CDR3 DNA follows: TGTGCCAGCAGCGTCGGGACAGGCTCGCGGACTGAAGCTTTCTTT.

This clonotype has at least ten counts. The chain combines TRBV24-1 with TRBJ2-1, with 8 nucleotides matching TRBD1. CDR1 is KGHDR, CDR2 SFDVKD, per germline. The CDR3 is made up of 17 amino acids. J gave up 2 bases and V 2 bases, and 7 bases lay outside the gene matches. The CDR3 is CATSDYGQGATYNEQFF. The CDR3 DNA reads as TGTGCCACCAGTGATTATGGCCAGGGGGCGACCTACAATGAGCAGTTCTTC.

The sample holds many counts of this clonotype. V and J are TRBV6-5 and TRBJ1-6, with 10 bases lining up with TRBD1. CDR1 MNHEY and CDR2 SVGAGI come from the germline V gene. With 6 bases clipped from V and 7 bases from J, the junction kept 3 bases outside the gene matches. This CDR3 region has 14 residues. The CDR3 here is CASSRQGANSPLHF. The CDR3 bases are TGTGCCAGCAGCCGACAGGGGGCAAATTCACCCCTCCACTTT.

The V call is TRBV6-1, the J call TRBJ2-7; unclear D gene. The CDR3 spans 11 residues. The V end was cut by 8 bases, the J end by 1 base, with 6 bases between. CDR1 MNHNS and CDR2 SASEGT come from the germline V gene. The CDR3 DNA follows: TGTGCCAGCGGACCGTCCTACGAGCAGTACTTC. This codes for CASGPSYEQYF.

This clonotype came up a few times. The chain recombines TRBV6-2 or TRBV6-3 with TRBJ2-7; D is uncertain. The germline V and J ends were trimmed by 4 bases and 0 bases, with 10 bases remaining between them. Germline V gene data show CDR1 as MNHEY and CDR2 as SVGEGT. The CDR3 totals 14 residues. CDR3 DNA sequence: TGTGCCAGCAGTTCCCCGGGTTACTCCTACGAGCAGTACTTC. The encoded protein is CASSSPGYSYEQYF.

This clonotype was counted only a few times. This sequence joins TRBV5-1 and TRBJ2-3; D is unresolved. The CDR3 spans 13 residues. Germline values: CDR1 SGHRS, CDR2 YFSETQ. The V gene lost 4 bases and the J gene lost 1 base, with 7 bases spanning the gap. The CDR3 DNA sequence: TGCGCCAGCAGCGTCTTGGGCACAGATACGCAGTATTTT. This translates into CASSVLGTDTQYF.

There are many counts of this clonotype. The chain recombines TRBV7-9 with TRBJ2-5, with D perhaps matching TRBD1 or TRBD2 (5 bases each). CDR1 and CDR2 from the germline V gene are SEHNR and FQNEAQ (reference sequence). The CDR3 is 15 residues long. The V end was cut by 3 bases, the J end by 5 bases, with 16 bases between. This chain's CDR3 is CASSFGLGVGETQYF. CDR3 sequence (DNA): TGTGCCAGCAGCTTCGGATTGGGGGTAGGGGAGACCCAGTACTTC.

This clonotype appeared many times. The gene calls are TRBV29-1 and TRBJ2-7; 8 bases are a match to TRBD1. Germline V gene lookup returns CDR1 SQVTM and CDR2 ANQGSEA. CDR3 length: 11 residues. The ends lost 7 bases at V and 4 bases at J; junction bases unmatched: 3. CDR3 sequence reads: CSGRQGYEQYF. CDR3 nucleotide sequence: TGCAGCGGAAGACAGGGGTACGAGCAGTACTTC.

The table lists this clonotype with many counts. The chain employs TRBV2 and TRBJ1-2; TRBD1 agrees at 10 bases. The CDR3 has 13 amino acids. V lost 8 bases, J lost 8 bases, and 8 bases stayed unmatched. The germline CDR1 and CDR2 sequences are SNHLY and FYNNEI. CDR3 sequence reads: CASGDRGLVGYTF. In DNA form, the CDR3 reads TGTGCCAGCGGGGACAGGGGTTTGGTAGGCTACACCTTC.

This clonotype has at least ten counts. The gene calls are TRBV18 and TRBJ2-1, with TRBD1 matching over 9 bases. There are 17 residues in the CDR3. Germline V gives CDR1 KGHSH, CDR2 LQKENI. After removal of 3 bases from V and 7 bases from J, the junction contained 13 bases not matched to a gene. The CDR3 nucleotides are TGTGCCAGCTCACCTTATGTTGACAGGGGGGTCAGGAATGAGCAGTTCTTC. Translated: CASSPYVDRGVRNEQFF.

This clonotype was seen many times. The rearrangement uses TRBV7-9 and TRBJ2-7; D not certain. This CDR3 is 11 amino acids long. The V end was cut by 5 bases, the J end by 3 bases, with 5 bases between. The germline gives CDR1 SEHNR, CDR2 FQNEAQ (reference sequence). The CDR3 DNA is TGTGCCAGCAGCGAGTACTACGAGCAGTACTTC. Translated: CASSEYYEQYF.

The table lists this clonotype with many counts. The chain joins TRBV29-1 to TRBJ1-5, with 7 positions matching TRBD1. The CDR3 is 14 residues long. CDR1 SQVTM and CDR2 ANQGSEA come from the germline V gene. With V trimmed by 5 bases and J by 0 bases, 4 bases remained unmatched. CDR3 DNA: TGCAGCGTTTCCCAGGGGGTTAGCAATCAGCCCCAGCATTTT. Translation gives CSVSQGVSNQPQHF.

This clonotype was observed many times. This chain joins TRBV24-1 and TRBJ2-7; the match to TRBD1 covers 10 bases. Per the germline V gene, CDR1 is KGHDR and CDR2 is SFDVKD. This CDR3 has 14 residues. Unmatched junction bases numbered 3, after V lost 3 bases and J lost 5 bases. This chain's CDR3 is CATSDPGTGDEQYF. Here the CDR3 DNA reads TGTGCCACCAGTGATCCCGGGACAGGGGACGAGCAGTACTTC.

This clonotype was detected ten times or more. CDR3 residues: CASREPGGNTGELFF. For the CDR3, the DNA is TGTGCCAGCAGAGAGCCGGGAGGGAACACCGGGGAGCTGTTTTTT. The gene calls are TRBV6-2 or TRBV6-3 and TRBJ2-2; 7 bases are a match to TRBD2. This CDR3 region has 15 residues. Trimming at V came to 6 bases and at J to 1 base, leaving 5 bases not matched to a gene. Germline CDR1 and CDR2: MNHEY and SVGEGT.

This clonotype was detected ten times or more. The gene calls are TRBV19 and TRBJ2-1; maybe TRBD1 (5 bases). CDR3 length equals 18 residues. V lost 3 bases and J 2 bases, leaving 20 bases between the germline ends. The germline V gene encodes CDR1 LNHDA and CDR2 SQIVND (reference sequence). CDR3 nucleotide sequence: TGTGCCAGTAGTATGATCCGAGACAGATCAGGGACCTACAATGAGCAGTTCTTC. This gives the protein CASSMIRDRSGTYNEQFF.

This clonotype came up many times. The V gene is TRBV20-1, the J gene TRBJ1-5; 8 nucleotides match TRBD1. The CDR3 consists of 13 residues. Germline CDR1 reads DFQATT; CDR2 reads SNEGSKA (reference sequence). V dropped 3 bases and J dropped 11; count of bases not matched to a gene: 9. In DNA form, the CDR3 reads TGCAGTGCTAGTGGCAGGGGGCTGTTAGCCCAGCATTTT. Its translation: CSASGRGLLAQHF.

The rearrangement links TRBV11-3 to TRBJ2-2; 7 nucleotides match TRBD1. CDR3 length: 16 residues. Germline CDR1 reads SGHNT; CDR2 reads YENEEA. The ends lost 6 bases at V and 2 bases at J; junction bases unmatched: 9. CDR3 protein: CASSPRQGSNTGELFF. The DNA of the CDR3 is TGTGCCAGCAGTCCTCGACAGGGCAGCAACACCGGGGAGCTGTTTTTT.

This clonotype turned up a few times. This chain joins TRBV7-2 and TRBJ1-1, with a weak D call TRBD1 (5 bases). Germline V lookup: CDR1 SGHTA, CDR2 FQGNSA. The CDR3 covers 14 residues. V was clipped by 2 bases and J by 2 bases, with 9 bases between them. The DNA of the CDR3 is TGTGCCAGCAGCTTAATGGGGCAAAACACTGAAGCTTTCTTT. This sequence encodes CASSLMGQNTEAFF.

This clonotype was counted between two and nine times. V and J are TRBV7-2 and TRBJ2-5; D call uncertain. Per the germline V gene, CDR1 is SGHTA and CDR2 is FQGNSA. Trimming pared 5 bases from V and 1 base from J, leaving 8 bases between. The CDR3 is 13 residues long. CDR3 residues: CASSPPIQETQYF. The DNA of the CDR3 is TGTGCCAGCAGCCCCCCAATCCAAGAGACCCAGTACTTC. Based on the CDR3 plus reference TRBV7-2 and TRBJ2-5, the full variable domain is GAGVSQSPSNKVTEKGKDVELRCDPISGHTALYWYRQSLGQGLEFLIYFQGNSAPDKSGLPSDRFSAERTGGSVSTLTIQRTQQEDSAVYLCASSPPIQETQYFGPGTRLLVL.

Many counts were recorded for this clonotype. The V and J genes are TRBV5-5 and TRBJ2-1, with 8 bases aligning to TRBD2. The J segment lost 7 bases and the V segment lost 1 base, leaving 7 bases of the junction unmatched. Germline V gene lookup returns CDR1 SGHKS and CDR2 YYEKEE (reference sequence). The CDR3 sequence is 15 residues long. CDR3 nucleotides: TGTGCCAGCAGCTTGTGGTCTAGCGGGCTAAATGAGCAGTTCTTC. Translation: CASSLWSSGLNEQFF.

This clonotype appeared many times. The gene calls are TRBV27 and TRBJ1-5; the D is unclear. Looked up from germline, CDR1 is MNHEY and CDR2 is SMNVEV (reference sequence). The CDR3 is 13 amino acids. V lost 3 bases and J 1 base, leaving 4 bases between the germline ends. CDR3 in amino acids: CASSLGSNQPQHF. The DNA of the CDR3 is TGTGCCAGCAGTTTGGGAAGCAATCAGCCCCAGCATTTT.

This clonotype was recorded many times. The rearrangement uses TRBV20-1 and TRBJ2-3, with D possibly matching TRBD2 (5 bases). CDR3 length equals 16 residues. The V gene's germline CDR1 is DFQATT and CDR2 SNEGSKA (reference sequence). Trimming left V 3 bases short and J 2 bases short, with 18 bases between. CDR3 bases: TGCAGTGCTAGTAGAAGGGTTACGGGATTCACAGATACGCAGTATTTT. Translating it yields CSASRRVTGFTDTQYF.

Comments on this clonotype: At one boundary the junction diverges from the germline segment, which might be a read error. This rearrangement joins TRBV7-3 to TRBJ2-2; D is perhaps TRBD2 (6 bases). From germline, CDR1 is SGHTA and CDR2 FQGTGA. This CDR3 has 15 amino acids. CDR3 nucleotides: TGTGTCAGCAGCTTCGGCGGGACGGCGACCGGGGAGCTGTTTTTT. Amino acids: CVSSFGGTATGELFF.

In this sample, this clonotype turned up a few times. V gene TRBV19 combines with J gene TRBJ2-3; D is undetermined. The CDR3 runs 12 residues. V shed 0 bases and J shed 5 bases, with 3 bases lying between them. Germline V gene lookup returns CDR1 LNHDA and CDR2 SQIVND (reference sequence). The CDR3 nucleotides read TGTGCCAGTAGTATAGAGAGAGATACGCAGTATTTT. This gives the protein CASSIERDTQYF.